This entry is about one T cell receptor (beta chain). No antigen is known for it. Generated by immunoSEQ multiplex PCR, the TCRdb table keeps only in-frame clones and is missing some. The sample includes over 130,000 clones, around 90% of them seen just once. This specimen comes from a study of T cell responses to AZD1222 COVID-19 vaccine. Findings and caveats of the study: Nearly half of spike-specific TCRs reportedly target unmutated variant regions.

The sample here was peripheral blood, taken on day 0 of AZD1222 vaccination. The TCR was taken from an adult in good health.

CDR3 coding DNA: TGTGCCAGCAGCCTCAGGGATTTGGGCTATGGCTACACCTTC. It encodes CASSLRDLGYGYTF. The rearrangement links TRBV6-5 to TRBJ1-2; TRBD1 might be the D (5 bases). There are 14 residues in the CDR3. Germline lookup yields CDR1 MNHEY and CDR2 SVGAGI. V was trimmed by 6 bases and J by 4 bases, leaving 15 bases between them.